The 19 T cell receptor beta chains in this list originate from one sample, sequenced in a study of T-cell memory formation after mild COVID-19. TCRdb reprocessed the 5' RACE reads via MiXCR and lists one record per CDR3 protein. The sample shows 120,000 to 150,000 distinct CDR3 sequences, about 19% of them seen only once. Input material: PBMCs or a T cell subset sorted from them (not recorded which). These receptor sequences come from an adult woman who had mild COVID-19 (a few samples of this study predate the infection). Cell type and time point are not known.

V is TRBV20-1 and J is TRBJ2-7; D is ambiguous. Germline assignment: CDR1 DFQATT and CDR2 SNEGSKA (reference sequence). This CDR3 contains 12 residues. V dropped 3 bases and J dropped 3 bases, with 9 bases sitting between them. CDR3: CSASLNLYEQYF. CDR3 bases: TGCAGTGCTAGCCTCAACCTCTACGAGCAGTACTTC.

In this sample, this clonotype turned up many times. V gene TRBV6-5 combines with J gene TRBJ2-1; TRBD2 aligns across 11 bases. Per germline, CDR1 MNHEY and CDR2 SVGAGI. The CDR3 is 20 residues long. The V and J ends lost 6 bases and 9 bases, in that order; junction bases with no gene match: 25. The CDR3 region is CASSRDRTGGTSGATREQFF. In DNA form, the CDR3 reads TGTGCCAGCAGCCGAGACAGAACGGGAGGGACTAGCGGAGCTACCCGTGAGCAGTTCTTC.

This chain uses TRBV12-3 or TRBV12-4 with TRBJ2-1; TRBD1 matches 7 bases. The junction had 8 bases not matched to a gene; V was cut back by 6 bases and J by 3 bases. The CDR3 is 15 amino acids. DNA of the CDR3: TGTGCCAGCAGACTCCCGACAGGGAACTACAATGAGCAGTTCTTC. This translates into CASRLPTGNYNEQFF.

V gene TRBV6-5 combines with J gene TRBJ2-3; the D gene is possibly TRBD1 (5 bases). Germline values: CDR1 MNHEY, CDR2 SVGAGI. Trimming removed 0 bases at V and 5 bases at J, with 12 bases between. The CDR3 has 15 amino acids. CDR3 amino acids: CASSYSRTRVDTQYF. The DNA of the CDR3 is TGTGCCAGCAGTTACTCGAGGACACGGGTAGATACGCAGTATTTT.

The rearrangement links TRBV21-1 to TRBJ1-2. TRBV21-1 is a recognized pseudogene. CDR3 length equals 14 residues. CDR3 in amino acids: CASSKAPGGDGYTF. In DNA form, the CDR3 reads TGTGCCAGCAGCAAAGCCCCAGGTGGGGATGGCTACACCTTC.

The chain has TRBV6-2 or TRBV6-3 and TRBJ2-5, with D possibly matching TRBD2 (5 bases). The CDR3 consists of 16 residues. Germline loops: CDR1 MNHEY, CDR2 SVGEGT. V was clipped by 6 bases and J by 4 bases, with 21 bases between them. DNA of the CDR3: TGTGCCAGCAGCGCCCCCTGGGCCGAACGGGGAGAGACCCAGTACTTC. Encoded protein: CASSAPWAERGETQYF.

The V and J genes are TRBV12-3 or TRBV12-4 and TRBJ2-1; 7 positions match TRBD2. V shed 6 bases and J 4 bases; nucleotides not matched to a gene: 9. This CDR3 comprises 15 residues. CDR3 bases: TGTGCCAGCAGGCATGGAGGGCGGGAGTACAATGAGCAGTTCTTC. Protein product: CASRHGGREYNEQFF.

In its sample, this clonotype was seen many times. The CDR3 coding sequence is TGTGCCAGCAGTCCTGGACTAGTCACAGATACGCAGTATTTT. Protein product: CASSPGLVTDTQYF. V and J are TRBV7-2 and TRBJ2-3, with 7 bases lining up with TRBD2. The V segment lost 6 bases and the J segment 2 bases; nucleotides outside the gene matches: 5. The CDR3 spans 14 residues. Germline CDR1 and CDR2: SGHTA and FQGNSA.

The CDR3 bases are TGTGCCAGCAGCCGCCACCGGACTAGCGGGCCCTACGAGCAGTACTTC. Translating it yields CASSRHRTSGPYEQYF. J is TRBJ2-7 and V is TRBV6-2 or TRBV6-3; 11 positions match TRBD2. V lost 6 bases and J lost 2; bases outside the gene matches: 9. The germline V gene encodes CDR1 MNHEY and CDR2 SVGEGT. The CDR3 spans 16 residues.

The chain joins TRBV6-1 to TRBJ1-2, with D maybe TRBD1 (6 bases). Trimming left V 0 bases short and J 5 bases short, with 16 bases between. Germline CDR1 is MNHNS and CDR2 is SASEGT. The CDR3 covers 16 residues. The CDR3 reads CASSEASGQGLYGYTF. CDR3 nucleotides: TGTGCCAGCAGTGAAGCATCGGGGCAGGGGCTTTATGGCTACACCTTC.

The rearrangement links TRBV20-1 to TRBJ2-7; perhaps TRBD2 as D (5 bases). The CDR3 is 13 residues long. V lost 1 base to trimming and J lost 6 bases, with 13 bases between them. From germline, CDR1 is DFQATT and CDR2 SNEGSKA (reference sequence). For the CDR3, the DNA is TGCAGTGCTAGAGGAGGAGCCGGAGGCGAGCAGTACTTC. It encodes CSARGGAGGEQYF.

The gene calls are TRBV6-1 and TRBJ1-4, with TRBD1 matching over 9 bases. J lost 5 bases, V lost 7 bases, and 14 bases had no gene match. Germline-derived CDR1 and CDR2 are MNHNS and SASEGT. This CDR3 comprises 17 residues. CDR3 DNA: TGTGCCAGCATTCTGGGACAGGGTCGGTTGACGAATGAAAAACTGTTTTTT. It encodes CASILGQGRLTNEKLFF.

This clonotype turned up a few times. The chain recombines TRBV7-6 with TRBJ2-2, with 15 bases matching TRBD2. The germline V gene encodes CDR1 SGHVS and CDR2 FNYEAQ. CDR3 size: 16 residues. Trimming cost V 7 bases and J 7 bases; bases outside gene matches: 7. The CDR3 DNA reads TGTGCCAGCACTGGGACTAGCGGGAGGCGGGTCGGGGAGCTGTTTTTT. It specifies CASTGTSGRRVGELFF.

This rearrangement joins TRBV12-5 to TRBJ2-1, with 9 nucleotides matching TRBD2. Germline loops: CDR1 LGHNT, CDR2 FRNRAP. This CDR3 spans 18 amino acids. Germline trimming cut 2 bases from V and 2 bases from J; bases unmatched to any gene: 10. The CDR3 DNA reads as TGTGCTAGTGGTTTGAGAGTTCTAGGCGGGGGGGCCTACAATGAGCAGTTCTTC. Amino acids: CASGLRVLGGGAYNEQFF. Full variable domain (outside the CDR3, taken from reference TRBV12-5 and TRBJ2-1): DARVTQTPRHKVTEMGQEVTMRCQPILGHNTVFWYRQTMMQGLELLAYFRNRAPLDDSGMPKDRFSAEMPDATLATLKIQPSEPRDSAVYFCASGLRVLGGGAYNEQFFGPGTRLTVL.

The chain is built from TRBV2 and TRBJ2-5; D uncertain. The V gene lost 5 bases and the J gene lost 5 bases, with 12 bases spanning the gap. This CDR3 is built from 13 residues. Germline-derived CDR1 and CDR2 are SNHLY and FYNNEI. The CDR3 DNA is TGTGCCAGCAGTCGGGCAGAGACGGAGACCCAGTACTTC. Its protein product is CASSRAETETQYF.

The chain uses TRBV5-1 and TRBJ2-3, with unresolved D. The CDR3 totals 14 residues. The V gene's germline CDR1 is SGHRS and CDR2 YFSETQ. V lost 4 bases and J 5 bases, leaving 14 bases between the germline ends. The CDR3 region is CASSGSTVLDTQYF. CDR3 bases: TGCGCCAGCAGCGGCTCAACTGTCCTAGATACGCAGTATTTT.

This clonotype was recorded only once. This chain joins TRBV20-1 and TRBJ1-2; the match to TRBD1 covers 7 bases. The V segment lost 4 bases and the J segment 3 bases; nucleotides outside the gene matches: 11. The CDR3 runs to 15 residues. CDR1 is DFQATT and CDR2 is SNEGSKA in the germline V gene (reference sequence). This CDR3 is CSATVGTALYYGYTF. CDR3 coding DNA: TGCAGTGCTACCGTGGGGACAGCTTTATACTATGGCTACACCTTC.

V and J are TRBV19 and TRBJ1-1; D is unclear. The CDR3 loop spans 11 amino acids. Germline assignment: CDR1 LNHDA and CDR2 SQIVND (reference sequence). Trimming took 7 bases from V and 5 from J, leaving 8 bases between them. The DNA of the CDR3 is TGTGCCAGTATTGTGGGGACTGAAGCTTTCTTT. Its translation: CASIVGTEAFF.

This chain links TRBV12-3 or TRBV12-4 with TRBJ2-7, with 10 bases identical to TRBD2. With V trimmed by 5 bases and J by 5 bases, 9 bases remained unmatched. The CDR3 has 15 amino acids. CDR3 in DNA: TGTGCCAGCAGTCCAGCGGGAGGGCCTTTCCACGAGCAGTACTTC. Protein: CASSPAGGPFHEQYF.